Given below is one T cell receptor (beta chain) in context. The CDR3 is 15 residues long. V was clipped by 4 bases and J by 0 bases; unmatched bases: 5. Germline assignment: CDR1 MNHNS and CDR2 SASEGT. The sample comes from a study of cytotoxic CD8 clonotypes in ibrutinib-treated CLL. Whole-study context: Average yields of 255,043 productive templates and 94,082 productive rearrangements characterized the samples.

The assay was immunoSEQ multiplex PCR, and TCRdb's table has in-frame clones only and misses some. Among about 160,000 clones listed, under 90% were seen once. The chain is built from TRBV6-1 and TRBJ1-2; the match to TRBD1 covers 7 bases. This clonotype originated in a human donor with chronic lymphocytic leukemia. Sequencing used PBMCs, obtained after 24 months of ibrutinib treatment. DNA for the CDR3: TGTGCCAGCAGTGCCCGGGACAGTACTAACTATGGCTACACCTTC. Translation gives CASSARDSTNYGYTF.